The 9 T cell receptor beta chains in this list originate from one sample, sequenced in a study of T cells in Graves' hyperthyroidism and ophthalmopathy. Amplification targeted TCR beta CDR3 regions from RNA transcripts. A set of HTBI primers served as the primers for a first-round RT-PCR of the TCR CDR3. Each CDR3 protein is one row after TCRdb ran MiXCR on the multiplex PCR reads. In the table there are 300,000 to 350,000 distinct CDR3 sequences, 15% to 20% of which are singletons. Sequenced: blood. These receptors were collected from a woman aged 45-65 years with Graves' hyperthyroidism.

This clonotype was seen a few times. Here the CDR3 reads CSAIAGHRIPNEKLFF. The CDR3 DNA reads TGCAGTGCTATTGCTGGGCACCGCATTCCTAATGAAAAACTGTTTTTT. V and J are TRBV20-1 and TRBJ1-4, with D hard to call. Germline V gene sequence: CDR1 DFQATT, CDR2 SNEGSKA (reference sequence). The CDR3 is 16 residues long. V lost 4 bases, J lost 3 bases, and 18 bases lay in between.

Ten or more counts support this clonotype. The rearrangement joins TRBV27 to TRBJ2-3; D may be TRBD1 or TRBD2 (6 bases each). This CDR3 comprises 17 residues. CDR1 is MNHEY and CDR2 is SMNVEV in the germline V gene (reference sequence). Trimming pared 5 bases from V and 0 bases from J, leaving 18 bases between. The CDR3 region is CASSISWGATSTDTQYF. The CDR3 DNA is TGTGCCAGCAGTATTAGCTGGGGGGCAACTAGCACAGATACGCAGTATTTT.

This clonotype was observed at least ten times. CDR3 sequence (DNA): TGTGCCAGCAGCCTCGGACAGACCACTACTAACTATGGCTACACCTTC. Its translation is CASSLGQTTTNYGYTF. The V gene is TRBV3-1, the J gene TRBJ1-2; TRBD1 is a possible D gene (6 bases). Germline CDR1 reads LGHDT; CDR2 reads YNNKEL (reference sequence). V lost 4 bases to trimming and J lost 0 bases, with 15 bases between them. The CDR3 runs 16 residues.

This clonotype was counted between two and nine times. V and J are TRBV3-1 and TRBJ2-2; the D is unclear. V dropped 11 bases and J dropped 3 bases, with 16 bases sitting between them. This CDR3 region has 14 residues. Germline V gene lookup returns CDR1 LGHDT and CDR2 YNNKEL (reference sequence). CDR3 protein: CAASDRADTGELFF. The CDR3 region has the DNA TGTGCCGCATCGGATCGCGCTGACACCGGGGAGCTGTTTTTT.

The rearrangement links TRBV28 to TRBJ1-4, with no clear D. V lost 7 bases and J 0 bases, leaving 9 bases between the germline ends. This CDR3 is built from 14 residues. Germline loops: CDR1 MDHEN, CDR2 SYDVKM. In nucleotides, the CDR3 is TGTGCCAGCACCTCCGGGCCAACTAATGAAAAACTGTTTTTT. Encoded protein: CASTSGPTNEKLFF.

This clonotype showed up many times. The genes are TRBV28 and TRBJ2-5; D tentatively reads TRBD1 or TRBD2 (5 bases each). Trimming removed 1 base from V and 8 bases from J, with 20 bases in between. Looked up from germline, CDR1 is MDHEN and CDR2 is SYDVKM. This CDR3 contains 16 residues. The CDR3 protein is CASSLSLGTDIPTQYF. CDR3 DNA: TGTGCCAGCAGTTTATCCCTCGGGACGGACATCCCCACCCAGTACTTC.

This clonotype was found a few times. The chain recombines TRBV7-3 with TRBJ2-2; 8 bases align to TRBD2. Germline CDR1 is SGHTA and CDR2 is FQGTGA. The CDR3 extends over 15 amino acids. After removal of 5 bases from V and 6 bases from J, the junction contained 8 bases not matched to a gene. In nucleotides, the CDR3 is TGTGCCAGCAGCCCCGGGACTAGGGAGGCCGGGGAGCTGTTTTTT. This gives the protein CASSPGTREAGELFF.

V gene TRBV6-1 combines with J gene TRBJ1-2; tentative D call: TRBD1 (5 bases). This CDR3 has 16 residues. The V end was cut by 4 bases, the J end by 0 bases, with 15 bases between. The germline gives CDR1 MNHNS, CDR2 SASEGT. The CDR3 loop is CASSAIGAITNYGYTF. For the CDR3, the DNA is TGTGCCAGCAGTGCGATAGGGGCAATTACTAACTATGGCTACACCTTC.

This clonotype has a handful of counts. CDR3 coding DNA: TGTGCCAGCAGCTTGGCGCTGGGAGAAGCTTTCTTT. Translating gives CASSLALGEAFF. The V and J genes are TRBV5-6 and TRBJ1-1; D gene uncertain. Trimming removed 0 bases from V and 8 bases from J, with 8 bases in between. CDR3 size: 12 residues. The V gene's germline CDR1 is SGHDT and CDR2 YYEEEE.